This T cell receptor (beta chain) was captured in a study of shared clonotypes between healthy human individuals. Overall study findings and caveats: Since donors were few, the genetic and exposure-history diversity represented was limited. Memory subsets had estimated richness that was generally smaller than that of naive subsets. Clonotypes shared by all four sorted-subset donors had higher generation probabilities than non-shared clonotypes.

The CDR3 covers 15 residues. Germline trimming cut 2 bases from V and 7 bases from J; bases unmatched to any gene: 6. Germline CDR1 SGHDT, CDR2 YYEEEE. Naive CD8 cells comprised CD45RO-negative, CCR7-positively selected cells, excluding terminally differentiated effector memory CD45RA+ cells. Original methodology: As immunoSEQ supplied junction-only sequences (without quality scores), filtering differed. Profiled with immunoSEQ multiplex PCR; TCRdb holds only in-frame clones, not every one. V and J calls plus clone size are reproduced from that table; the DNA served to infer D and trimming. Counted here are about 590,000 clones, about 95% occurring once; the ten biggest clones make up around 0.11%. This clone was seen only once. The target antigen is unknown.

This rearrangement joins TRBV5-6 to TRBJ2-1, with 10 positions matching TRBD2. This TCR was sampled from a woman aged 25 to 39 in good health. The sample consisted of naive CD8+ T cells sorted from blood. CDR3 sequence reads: CASSLGSGRLNEQFF. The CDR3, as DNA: TGTGCCAGCAGCTTAGGTAGCGGGAGGCTGAATGAGCAGTTCTTC.